The present T cell receptor (beta chain) was sequenced within a study of shared T cell receptors in the human thymus. TCRdb keeps only in-frame clones here, not all; method: immunoSEQ multiplex PCR. The data show about 610,000 clones, 88% seen once. The CDR3 loop spans 15 amino acids. The germline V gene encodes CDR1 MDHEN and CDR2 SYDVKM. V shed 6 bases and J shed 1 base, with 16 bases lying between them. The same sample was also studied in work on human thymus T cells.

Sequencing was carried out using thymocytes. The sequence was obtained from a boy under two years old with a congenital heart defect. V usage is TRBV28 and J usage is TRBJ2-7; D may be TRBD1 (6 bases). Here the CDR3 reads CASRWSSGQSYEQYF. The DNA for the CDR3 is TGTGCCAGCAGGTGGAGTTCCGGACAGTCCTACGAGCAGTACTTC.